The entry below describes one TCR beta chain. V was shortened by 0 bases and J by 7 bases, with 16 bases between the two germline ends. Germline V gives CDR1 SGHTA, CDR2 FQGNSA. This CDR3 comprises 17 residues. These data belong to a study of OX40 agonist ivuxolimab in advanced cancers. Looking at the study overall: Patients were treated with intravenous ivuxolimab, dosed at 0.01 to 10 mg/kg and infused every 2 weeks.

TCRdb's copy holds only in-frame clones and misses some; the assay was immunoSEQ multiplex PCR. Of approximately 46,000 clones in the sample, roughly 86% were seen once. The sample in question was CD4+ or CD8+ T cells sorted from blood, obtained in a trial of the OX40 agonist ivuxolimab. J is TRBJ1-6 and V is TRBV7-2; D might be TRBD1 (5 bases). This clonotype originated in an adult with an advanced solid tumor such as melanoma, head and neck, liver or kidney cancer. The CDR3 bases are TGTGCCAGCAGCTTAGCGCGACGGGAAAGGGGAAATTCACCCCTCCACTTT. This gives the protein CASSLARRERGNSPLHF.